The next 18 T cell receptor beta chains were all read from a single sample in a study of vaccination and CD4 T cells after COVID-19. Treatment here: approximately 9-day PBMC culture with coronavirus spike peptide pools or control peptides (ViraFEST assay). During the years 2011-2018, before the COVID-19 pandemic, the unexposed donor's CD4+ T cells were collected. Sequencing of the DNA from cultured CD4+ T cells was carried out with the Oncomine TCR Beta short-read assay. Genomic DNA was isolated from cultured CD4+ T cells. TCRdb called the PCR reads again in MiXCR, with one record for every CDR3 protein. The table has around 10,000 distinct CDR3 sequences, about 32% seen once; the top ten hold approximately 22%. Their recognized antigens are unknown. Specimen: CD4+ T cells from blood, cultured in vitro. These receptors came from a human donor in good health.

V gene TRBV6-1 combines with J gene TRBJ1-1; the D gene is possibly TRBD1 (5 bases). The CDR3 is made up of 14 amino acids. Trimming stripped 7 bases from V and 1 base from J, with 13 bases between. The germline V gene has CDR1 MNHNS and CDR2 SASEGT. CDR3 loop: CASTPPGANTEAFF. CDR3 in DNA: TGTGCCAGCACCCCCCCCGGGGCGAACACTGAAGCTTTCTTT.

This clonotype was seen only a few times. V and J are TRBV10-3 and TRBJ2-3; 7 bases match TRBD1. CDR1 is ENHRY and CDR2 is SYGVKD in the germline V gene. The CDR3 spans 12 residues. V was clipped by 10 bases and J by 2 bases; unmatched bases: 3. CDR3 sequence (DNA): TGTGCCACGGGACAGAACACAGATACGCAGTATTTT. Translating it yields CATGQNTDTQYF.

This clonotype was observed a handful of times. The chain links TRBV14 to TRBJ2-7, with 7 bases fitting TRBD1. Germline V gene data show CDR1 as SGHDN and CDR2 as FVKESK. The J segment lost 2 bases and the V segment lost 3 bases, leaving 10 bases of the junction unmatched. The CDR3 length is 16 residues. Here the CDR3 reads CASSQSRGPEAYEQYF. CDR3 in DNA: TGTGCCAGCAGCCAGTCTAGGGGGCCGGAAGCCTACGAGCAGTACTTC.

There are a few counts of this clonotype. This chain connects TRBV20-1 to TRBJ2-7; 11 nucleotides agree with TRBD2. Germline CDR1 and CDR2: DFQATT and SNEGSKA (reference sequence). The CDR3 spans 15 residues. The ends lost 0 bases at V and 3 bases at J; junction bases unmatched: 4. The CDR3 DNA reads TGCAGTGCTAGAGACCTACTAGCGGGAGACTACGAGCAGTACTTC. It codes for CSARDLLAGDYEQYF.

As for this clonotype: Compared with germline, one end of the junction differs, possibly owing to a read error. The gene calls are TRBV10-1 and TRBJ1-1; D gene unclear. In germline, CDR1 is WNHNN, CDR2 SYGVQD (reference sequence). The CDR3 covers 15 residues. CDR3: CASSVLSGNHTETFF. CDR3 DNA: TGCGCCAGCAGTGTTTTGTCGGGCAACCACACTGAAACTTTCTTT.

This clonotype has more than one count but fewer than ten. The chain carries TRBV7-7 and TRBJ2-2; 8 positions match TRBD2. The CDR3 is 14 residues long. The V gene's germline CDR1 is SSHAT and CDR2 FNYEAQ (reference sequence). For the CDR3, the DNA is TGTGCTGTTGGGGGACTAGGGGTTGCCGGGGAGCTGTTTTTT. Protein: CAVGGLGVAGELFF.

The rearrangement links TRBV20-1 to TRBJ2-5; tentative D call: TRBD2 (7 bases). The J call is doubtful: the DNA matches TRBJ2-7 better. CDR1 DFQATT and CDR2 SNEGSKA come from the germline V gene (reference sequence). The CDR3 totals 14 residues. CDR3 in DNA: TGCAGTGCTAGCAAGGGGGGGCCAACCTACGAGCAGTACTTC. Translation gives CSASKGGPTYEQYF.

This clonotype showed up just a few times. The gene calls are TRBV6-1 and TRBJ2-1; TRBD1 matches 9 bases. This CDR3 is 17 amino acids long. Germline CDR1 reads MNHNS; CDR2 reads SASEGT. V lost 7 bases, J lost 4 bases, and 14 bases stayed unmatched. The CDR3 region has the DNA TGTGCCAGCAAGGGGGGCACGGACAGGGGCTCGTACAATGAGCAGTTCTTC. It translates to CASKGGTDRGSYNEQFF.

This clonotype was observed a few times. The chain employs TRBV4-1 and TRBJ1-5; D unresolved. Trimming cost V 4 bases and J 6 bases, with 13 bases left between them. The CDR3 spans 14 residues. Germline V CDR1 and CDR2: MGHRA, YSYEKL. The DNA for the CDR3 is TGCGCCAGCAGCCTCCTCGGAGGTGGTCAGCCCCAGCATTTT. Residues: CASSLLGGGQPQHF.

This clonotype was observed a few times. V gene TRBV6-1 combines with J gene TRBJ2-7, with TRBD2 matching 7 bases. The J segment lost 4 bases and the V segment lost 8 bases, leaving 14 bases of the junction unmatched. CDR1 is MNHNS, CDR2 SASEGT, per germline. The CDR3 spans 15 residues. In nucleotides, the CDR3 is TGTGCCAGCTCGGGAAGCGGGACGGCACGTTACGAGCAGTACTTC. It yields the protein CASSGSGTARYEQYF.

J is TRBJ1-5 and V is TRBV19; tentative D call: TRBD1 (5 bases). CDR1 and CDR2 (germline): LNHDA, SQIVND (reference sequence). This CDR3 contains 17 residues. V lost 0 bases, J lost 0 bases, and 12 bases lay in between. The CDR3 here is CASSIEDITDSNQPQHF. The CDR3 DNA reads TGTGCCAGTAGTATAGAGGACATCACCGATAGCAATCAGCCCCAGCATTTT.

V gene TRBV27 combines with J gene TRBJ2-1, with D possibly matching TRBD2 (6 bases). Trimming shortened V by 5 bases and J by 8 bases, and 22 bases separated the two germline ends. CDR1 MNHEY and CDR2 SMNVEV come from the germline V gene (reference sequence). CDR3 size: 16 residues. The CDR3 sequence: CASSRDGGPYRDEQFF. CDR3 nucleotides: TGTGCCAGCAGTCGAGACGGAGGGCCATACCGGGATGAGCAGTTCTTC.

The CDR3: CASSPRLGDSDTYEQYF. The CDR3 bases are TGTGCCAGCAGCCCCCGCTTGGGAGACTCGGATACCTACGAGCAGTACTTC. The rearrangement uses TRBV9 and TRBJ2-7; maybe TRBD2 (5 bases). The CDR3 length is 17 residues. CDR1 and CDR2 (germline): SGDLS, YYNGEE. Trimming removed 4 bases from V and 2 bases from J, with 22 bases in between.

The rearrangement links TRBV28 to TRBJ1-6; D uncertain. Germline V CDR1 and CDR2: MDHEN, SYDVKM. The V end lost 6 bases, the J end lost 5 bases, and 17 bases lay between the germline ends. The CDR3 contains 16 residues. The CDR3 sequence: CASRLNYDPDNSPLHF. CDR3 sequence (DNA): TGTGCCAGCAGACTCAATTACGACCCGGATAATTCACCCCTCCACTTT.

This clonotype has only a few counts. The chain links TRBV19 to TRBJ1-2; TRBD1 aligns across 7 bases. Germline V gene lookup returns CDR1 LNHDA and CDR2 SQIVND (reference sequence). V lost 6 bases, J lost 3 bases, and 10 bases stayed unmatched. The CDR3 covers 15 residues. The CDR3 coding sequence is TGTGCCAGTAGCAGGGGGAAGGTTACAGACTATGGCTACACCTTC. Amino acids: CASSRGKVTDYGYTF.

This chain joins TRBV28 and TRBJ2-7, with 7 bases aligning to TRBD1. The CDR3 has 13 residues. V trimming: 5 bases; J trimming: 0 bases; junction bases outside the gene matches: 1. CDR1 MDHEN and CDR2 SYDVKM come from the germline V gene. CDR3 protein: CASSGDSSYEQYF. For the CDR3, the DNA is TGTGCCAGCAGTGGGGACAGCTCCTACGAGCAGTACTTC.

The chain recombines TRBV3-1 with TRBJ1-5; TRBD1 is a possible D gene (5 bases). V lost 0 bases to trimming and J lost 2 bases, with 11 bases between them. CDR1 is LGHDT, CDR2 YNNKEL, per germline (reference sequence). CDR3 length: 16 residues. The CDR3 DNA reads TGTGCCAGCAGCCAAGATCTTGAAGGGGGCAATCAGCCCCAGCATTTT. This gives the protein CASSQDLEGGNQPQHF.

This clonotype was counted between two and nine times. The chain combines TRBV20-1 with TRBJ1-1, with a possible D match to TRBD1 (5 bases). V lost 5 bases to trimming and J lost 7 bases, with 17 bases between them. Per germline, CDR1 DFQATT and CDR2 SNEGSKA (reference sequence). The CDR3 runs 13 residues. Written as DNA, the CDR3 is TGCAGTGCTCATCGGGGGGGAGGGAGTGAAGCTTTCTTT. Translation: CSAHRGGGSEAFF.